The subject of this entry is one T cell receptor (beta chain). Its antigen is unidentified. Germline V gene data show CDR1 as MNHEY and CDR2 as SMNVEV (reference sequence). The length of the CDR3 is 16 residues. V was shortened by 5 bases and J by 0 bases, with 13 bases between the two germline ends. Produced via immunoSEQ multiplex PCR; TCRdb's table is partial and in-frame only. This repertoire shows more than 250,000 clones, roughly 90% found once; its top ten account for roughly 1.2%. This record comes from a study of cytomegalovirus exposure and HLA in healthy donors. On the study more broadly: According to later analysis, the same platform produced the 100 to 150 validation and several hundred first-cohort repertoires. General study findings and limits: A later analysis found first-cohort TCR clusters tended to co-occur in the approximately 120 validation repertoires.

This receptor was taken from a woman aged 25 to 39 in good health and CMV-seropositive. This chain joins TRBV27 and TRBJ2-2; D gene unclear. The sequenced sample was PBMCs. CDR3: CASSDIRLANTGELFF. Here the CDR3 DNA reads TGTGCCAGCAGTGATATCAGGCTAGCGAACACCGGGGAGCTGTTTTTT.